A single T cell receptor beta chain is shown here with its context. Antigen unknown. These data belong to a study of T cell responses to AZD1222 COVID-19 vaccine. Study results and limitations: At study baseline, merely five or six AZD1222 recipients were seropositive. Researchers report vaccine-associated CD4 TCRs spanning spike, with dominance at 160-218 and 743-854. Repertoire samples came only from after the peak T cell response.

The J segment lost 4 bases and the V segment lost 4 bases, leaving 7 bases of the junction unmatched. The CDR3 consists of 15 residues. Germline V gene lookup returns CDR1 LNHDA and CDR2 SQIVND (reference sequence). The data were produced by immunoSEQ multiplex PCR, yet TCRdb's version contains in-frame clones alone and is incomplete. The sample lists about 120,000 clones, approximately 85% occurring once. This chain uses TRBV19 with TRBJ2-1, with 7 nucleotides matching TRBD1. The origin of this receptor is an adult in good health. The material sequenced was peripheral blood, taken on day 0 of MenACWY control vaccination. CDR3 loop: CASSTSGGSYNEQFF. As DNA, the CDR3 is TGTGCCAGTAGTACCTCAGGGGGATCTTACAATGAGCAGTTCTTC.